The next 20 T cell receptor beta chains were all read from a single sample in a study of T cell responses to AZD1222 COVID-19 vaccine. Method: immunoSEQ multiplex PCR; TCRdb's copy keeps in-frame clones and lacks some. The sample carries 80,000 to 95,000 clones, about nine tenths recorded once. Sample: peripheral blood, taken 28 days after the second AZD1222 dose. The receptors were gathered from an adult who received the AZD1222 COVID-19 vaccine.

About this clone: At the DNA level, this CDR3 is encoded by other sequences in the same sample as well. The V call is TRBV12-3 or TRBV12-4, the J call TRBJ2-2; unclear D gene. This CDR3 contains 13 residues. V dropped 6 bases and J dropped 5 bases, with 10 bases sitting between them. This CDR3 is CASSRQGTGELFF. The CDR3 coding sequence is TGTGCCAGCAGCCGACAAGGTACCGGGGAGCTGTTTTTT.

This rearrangement joins TRBV7-3 to TRBJ1-6; D possibly corresponds to TRBD1 (5 bases). The CDR3 totals 14 residues. Germline V gene data show CDR1 as SGHTA and CDR2 as FQGTGA. Trimming stripped 2 bases from V and 9 bases from J, with 11 bases between. In DNA form, the CDR3 reads TGTGCCAGCAGCTTAGACGGGGGAGGTTCACCCCTCCACTTT. It codes for CASSLDGGGSPLHF.

The V gene is TRBV19, the J gene TRBJ1-4, with D perhaps matching TRBD1 (5 bases). The CDR3 is 13 residues long. Trimming took 10 bases from V and 4 from J, leaving 13 bases between them. Germline lookup yields CDR1 LNHDA and CDR2 SQIVND (reference sequence). The CDR3 region is CATTGTRNEKLFF. The CDR3 region has the DNA TGTGCCACCACCGGGACGCGTAATGAAAAACTGTTTTTT.

The chain has TRBV5-1 and TRBJ2-7; TRBD2 might be the D (5 bases). This CDR3 is 14 amino acids long. The V end was cut by 4 bases, the J end by 3 bases, with 14 bases between. Per germline, CDR1 SGHRS and CDR2 YFSETQ. The CDR3 DNA sequence: TGCGCCAGCAGCCCCGTTCGCGAGGGCTACGAGCAGTACTTC. Translated, it gives CASSPVREGYEQYF.

V gene TRBV18 combines with J gene TRBJ2-1, with D possibly TRBD1 on 5 matching bases. V gave up 6 bases and J gave up 2 bases, with 20 bases separating them. The CDR3 length is 17 residues. Germline values: CDR1 KGHSH, CDR2 LQKENI. The CDR3 protein is CASSLTRQSITYNEQFF. The CDR3 DNA reads as TGTGCCAGCTCTCTAACAAGACAGTCAATTACCTACAATGAGCAGTTCTTC.

V usage is TRBV5-4 and J usage is TRBJ1-1; 7 nucleotides match TRBD1. With 3 bases clipped from V and 0 bases from J, the junction kept 8 bases outside the gene matches. CDR1 is SGHNT and CDR2 is YYREEE in the germline V gene (reference sequence). This CDR3 has 16 amino acids. CDR3 amino acids: CASSSVWGQMNTEAFF. CDR3 sequence (DNA): TGTGCCAGCAGCTCGGTTTGGGGACAGATGAACACTGAAGCTTTCTTT. Together with reference TRBV5-4 and TRBJ1-1, the CDR3 gives the full variable domain: ETGVTQSPTHLIKTRGQQVTLRCSSQSGHNTVSWYQQALGQGPQFIFQYYREEENGRGNFPPRFSGLQFPNYSSELNVNALELDDSALYLCASSSVWGQMNTEAFFGQGTRLTVV.

The chain links TRBV9 to TRBJ1-2; D is perhaps TRBD1 (6 bases). Looked up from germline, CDR1 is SGDLS and CDR2 is YYNGEE. Deletions cut 10 bases from V and 0 bases from J, with 10 bases between. The length of the CDR3 is 12 residues. The CDR3 DNA sequence: TGTGCCTCCACAGGGTCTAACTATGGCTACACCTTC. This translates into CASTGSNYGYTF.

The rearrangement uses TRBV28 and TRBJ2-3; D unresolved. The CDR3 is made up of 14 amino acids. Germline values: CDR1 MDHEN, CDR2 SYDVKM. Trimming shortened V by 1 base and J by 1 base, and 6 bases separated the two germline ends. CDR3 region: CASSLSRGTDTQYF. In DNA form, the CDR3 reads TGTGCCAGCAGTTTATCACGGGGCACAGATACGCAGTATTTT.

This clone was detected only once. CDR3 DNA sequence: TGTGCCAGCAGCTTAGCCCTCGGGGGGGGGAACACTGAAGCTTTCTTT. This translates into CASSLALGGGNTEAFF. The chain carries TRBV13 and TRBJ1-1, with D possibly TRBD1 on 5 matching bases. The CDR3 spans 16 residues. Germline V gives CDR1 PRHDT, CDR2 FYEKMQ (reference sequence). V was shortened by 1 base and J by 1 base, with 13 bases between the two germline ends.

The sample holds a few counts of this clone. Other DNA sequences of this sample code for an identical CDR3. V gene TRBV5-1 combines with J gene TRBJ2-7, with D possibly being TRBD1 or TRBD2 (5 bases each). V was pared by 0 bases and J by 0 bases, with 10 bases between. Germline assignment: CDR1 SGHRS and CDR2 YFSETQ. CDR3 length equals 15 residues. The CDR3 region is CASSLAGGSSYEQYF. The CDR3 region has the DNA TGCGCCAGCAGCTTGGCTGGGGGTTCCTCCTACGAGCAGTACTTC.

The chain joins TRBV30 to TRBJ1-3; D uncertain. The CDR3 has 12 residues. The germline V and J ends were trimmed by 2 bases and 4 bases, with 6 bases remaining between them. From germline, CDR1 is GTSNPN and CDR2 SVGIG (reference sequence). In nucleotides, the CDR3 is TGTGCCTGGAGTCCCATGGGAAACACCATATATTTT. Protein: CAWSPMGNTIYF.

This rearrangement joins TRBV30 to TRBJ1-1; no clear D gene. Germline loops: CDR1 GTSNPN, CDR2 SVGIG (reference sequence). CDR3 length: 12 amino acids. V lost 2 bases and J lost 1, with 5 bases in between. CDR3 region: CAWSKENTEAFF. The CDR3 nucleotides are TGTGCCTGGAGTAAAGAGAACACTGAAGCTTTCTTT.

The V gene is TRBV6-4, the J gene TRBJ2-5; 7 nucleotides match TRBD2. This CDR3 is 14 amino acids long. Trimming took 7 bases from V and 6 from J; bases not matched to a gene: 11. From germline, CDR1 is MRHNA and CDR2 SNTAGT. Here the CDR3 DNA reads TGTGCCAGCAAGGGGTGGGAGGGCCTGAAGACCCAGTACTTC. Its protein product is CASKGWEGLKTQYF.

The rearrangement joins TRBV5-1 to TRBJ2-7; 7 positions agree with TRBD2. Germline V CDR1 and CDR2: SGHRS, YFSETQ. The J segment lost 6 bases and the V segment lost 0 bases, leaving 3 bases of the junction unmatched. The CDR3 runs to 13 residues. The DNA for the CDR3 is TGCGCCAGCAGCTTGGGGGAGGGCGGCGAGCAGTACTTC. It is translated as CASSLGEGGEQYF.

V gene TRBV5-4 combines with J gene TRBJ2-2; no reliable D call. Trimming pared 4 bases from V and 6 bases from J, leaving 10 bases between. Germline-derived CDR1 and CDR2 are SGHNT and YYREEE (reference sequence). The CDR3 has 13 residues. CDR3 DNA sequence: TGTGCCAGCAGCCCAATGCACCCCGGGGAGCTGTTTTTT. Its protein product is CASSPMHPGELFF. The whole variable domain, remainder taken from reference TRBV5-4 and TRBJ2-2, is ETGVTQSPTHLIKTRGQQVTLRCSSQSGHNTVSWYQQALGQGPQFIFQYYREEENGRGNFPPRFSGLQFPNYSSELNVNALELDDSALYLCASSPMHPGELFFGEGSRLTVL.

This chain joins TRBV7-8 and TRBJ1-1; tentatively, D is TRBD1 (6 bases). V was clipped by 7 bases and J by 4 bases, with 19 bases between them. The CDR3 contains 15 residues. Germline CDR1 SGHVS, CDR2 FQNEAQ. CDR3 DNA: TGTGCCAGCATCCCCCAAGGGGGATTTGGCACTGAAGCTTTCTTT. This translates into CASIPQGGFGTEAFF.

The chain joins TRBV12-3 or TRBV12-4 to TRBJ1-6; maybe TRBD1 (6 bases). The CDR3 spans 13 residues. V was cut by 6 bases and J by 7 bases, with 10 bases left in between. This chain's CDR3 is CASRKGGNSPLHF. The CDR3 region has the DNA TGTGCCAGCAGAAAGGGGGGGAATTCACCCCTCCACTTT.

The chain joins TRBV27 to TRBJ2-1, with 9 bases fitting TRBD2. Germline loops: CDR1 MNHEY, CDR2 SMNVEV (reference sequence). Trimming took 2 bases from V and 8 from J; bases not matched to a gene: 7. CDR3 length equals 15 residues. CDR3 sequence reads: CASSLPGLAVDEQFF. CDR3 DNA sequence: TGTGCCAGCAGTTTACCGGGACTAGCTGTAGATGAGCAGTTCTTC.

In its sample, this clone was seen once. The chain employs TRBV20-1 and TRBJ1-1; D not certain. The CDR3 spans 11 residues. Germline V gene lookup returns CDR1 DFQATT and CDR2 SNEGSKA (reference sequence). CDR3 in DNA: TGCATCACTTGGGTATTTGGTGAAGCTTTCTTT. Translating gives CITWVFGEAFF.

The J gene is TRBJ2-1, the V gene TRBV19, with 7 bases lining up with TRBD2. The CDR3 is made up of 17 amino acids. The J segment lost 0 bases and the V segment lost 5 bases, leaving 10 bases of the junction unmatched. CDR1 and CDR2 from the germline V gene are LNHDA and SQIVND (reference sequence). The DNA of the CDR3 is TGTGCCAGTAGTGTCCTCCTAGCGGTCAACTCCTACAATGAGCAGTTCTTC. The encoded protein is CASSVLLAVNSYNEQFF.